Listed below are T cell receptor beta chains from one sample, sequenced in a study of early T cells in non-severe SARS-CoV-2 infection. TCRdb processed the 5' RACE reads anew with MiXCR; each CDR3 protein has one entry. The table lists some 120,000 distinct CDR3 sequences, 14% to 15% of them singletons. The sequenced sample was whole blood. All receptors derive from an adult who was a healthcare worker with PCR-confirmed SARS-CoV-2 infection or an uninfected control (not recorded which). Both conserved end residues are part of each CDR3. A D gene is named only where the DNA matches it firmly. Clone size is not always given. Where it is, it says once, few, many or a class for expanded clones.

size,V,J,D,DNA,CDR3
few,TRBV3-1,TRBJ2-7,.,TGTGCCAGCAGCCAGGGGAGAGTGGACGAGCAGTACTTC,CASSQGRVDEQYF
.,TRBV2,TRBJ2-3,.,TGTGCCAGCACCTTACAGGGAGATACGCAGTATTTT,CASTLQGDTQYF
few,TRBV18,TRBJ2-3,TRBD2,TGTGCCAGCTCTTCCACGAAGCGGGGGGGCACAGATACGCAGTATTTT,CASSSTKRGGTDTQYF
few,TRBV12-3/TRBV12-4,TRBJ2-6,.,TGTGCCAGTAGACAGTTCTCTGGGGCCAACGTCCTGACTTTC,CASRQFSGANVLTF
.,TRBV7-7,TRBJ2-1,TRBD1,TGTGCCAGCAGCTCTACCCCGGGACAGGCTTACAATGAGCAGTTCTTC,CASSSTPGQAYNEQFF
few,TRBV6-6,TRBJ1-1,.,TGTGCCAGCAGTTACGCGGACACTAACACTGAAGCTTTCTTT,CASSYADTNTEAFF
.,TRBV3-1,TRBJ2-7,.,TGTGCCAGCGCTCCAGGGGGGATCGAGCAGTACTTC,CASAPGGIEQYF
many,TRBV4-1,TRBJ1-2,.,TGCGCCAGCAGCCCCAGGGGCAGCCCAAGCATGGTTATACACTATGGCTACACCTTC,CASSPRGSPSMVIHYGYTF
many,TRBV29-1,TRBJ1-2,.,TGCAGCGTTGGGGATGGAGGGTATGGCTACACCTTC,CSVGDGGYGYTF
.,TRBV18,TRBJ2-1,.,TGTGCCAGCTCCCTTCGCGGGGTTAGCTCCTACAATGAGCAGTTCTTC,CASSLRGVSSYNEQFF
.,TRBV12-3/TRBV12-4,TRBJ2-2,TRBD2,TGTGCCAGCAGATATAGCGGGGCCACCGGGGAGCTGTTTTTT,CASRYSGATGELFF
few,TRBV27,TRBJ1-4,TRBD1,TGTGCCAGCAGTTGGACAGGGTTCAGGGAAAAACTGTTTTTT,CASSWTGFREKLFF
few,TRBV7-9,TRBJ1-1,.,TGTGCCAGCAGCTTAGGGGCGCTGGGCACTGAAGCTTTCTTT,CASSLGALGTEAFF